The present T cell receptor beta chain was sequenced within a study of identical twins. It was template switching that added a universal primer site, and there were unique molecular identifiers on the cDNA. TCRdb reprocessed the 5' RACE reads via MiXCR and lists one record per CDR3 protein. The table has 120,000 to 150,000 distinct CDR3 sequences, around 3.5% seen once. Study findings and constraints: Beta out-of-frame sequences displayed a weaker excess of sharing between twins.

This clonotype was seen repeatedly, ten times or more. Its antigen is not known. J was trimmed by 7 bases and V by 5 bases; bases with no gene match: 6. CDR3 length equals 14 residues. This sequence joins TRBV12-3 or TRBV12-4 and TRBJ1-2, with TRBD1 identical over 11 bases. Sequenced: memory T cells sorted from blood. This receptor was taken from a man aged 18 to 30 in good health. The CDR3 nucleotides read TGTGCCAGCAGTCGGGACAGGGGGGTGGGTGGCTACACCTTC. It translates to CASSRDRGVGGYTF.